This T cell receptor (beta chain) was captured in a study of regulatory T cells in long-lasting Graves disease. Study-level results: Persistent patients had more shared public clonotypes (roughly 2,700) than new patients (about 900).

The time point: newly diagnosed GD, antithyroid drugs for less than 3 months. The TCR library was made from RNA extracted from PBMCs. This clonotype has ten or more counts. The target antigen is unknown. Combining iRepertoire HTBI primers with Arm-PCR of CDR3 regions, the authors built TCR beta libraries. Each CDR3 protein is one row after TCRdb ran MiXCR on the multiplex PCR reads. The top ten clones hold around 36% of a sample with approximately 300,000 distinct CDR3 sequences, approximately 20% of them seen once. This CDR3 region has 15 residues. Deletions cut 3 bases from V and 0 bases from J, with 10 bases between. In germline, CDR1 is LNHNV, CDR2 YYDKDF (reference sequence).

This TCR derives from a female donor with Graves disease. The rearrangement joins TRBV15 to TRBJ2-3; D not certain. Sequenced material: peripheral blood mononuclear cells (PBMCs), taken at new diagnosis, from a patient treated with antithyroid drugs. CDR3 nucleotides: TGTGCCACCAGCAGGGTCAGCGCTAGCACAGATACGCAGTATTTT. This codes for CATSRVSASTDTQYF.